The entry that follows covers one TCR beta chain sequence. The antigen remains undetermined. The source of the sample is a study of shared clonotypes between healthy human individuals. Study-wide findings and caveats: Tissues were not sampled, only blood, and their repertoires likely differ. Across several donors, naive CD4 shared around 5%, naive CD8 less than 4%, memory CD4 over 2%, memory CD8 0.4% to 0.5%. Naive subsets usually exceeded memory subsets in estimated richness.

At deep level, the assay was performed. Assay used: immunoSEQ multiplex PCR; TCRdb lists only in-frame clones, some missing. The table lists 2 million to 2.5 million clones, about 90% of them singletons, with 0.37% in the top ten. Trimming at V came to 0 bases and at J to 2 bases, leaving 8 bases not matched to a gene. Germline CDR1 and CDR2: SGHRS and YFSETQ. The CDR3 covers 17 residues. The rearrangement joins TRBV5-1 to TRBJ2-5, with 9 bases aligning to TRBD2. Sequencing was done on a sample of naive CD4+ T cells from PBMCs. Subset noted: CD45RA+ positively selected. The sequence was obtained from a man younger than 35 in good health. Some clones in this sample may be carry-over from other donors' samples. The CDR3, as DNA: TGCGCCAGCAGCTTGGTCCTAGCGGGATGGGGGCAAGAGACCCAGTACTTC. As protein: CASSLVLAGWGQETQYF.